These 30 T cell receptor beta chains originate from one sample sequenced in a study of regulatory T cells in long-lasting Graves disease. As for time point: persistent/refractory GD, antithyroid drugs over 5 years with positive TRAb. Following extraction of RNA from PBMCs, that RNA was used to make the TCR library. Building the TCR beta libraries relied on iRepertoire HTBI primers, and CDR3 regions underwent Arm-PCR. TCRdb used MiXCR to reprocess the multiplex PCR reads, holding one entry per CDR3 protein. The sample lists approximately 400,000 distinct CDR3 sequences; 23% were seen once. The sequencing here drew on peripheral blood mononuclear cells (PBMCs), taken when the disease was refractory, from a patient treated with antithyroid drugs. The receptor set was obtained from a woman aged 40 to 50 with Graves disease.

This clonotype was counted ten times or more. The V call is TRBV11-2, the J call TRBJ2-5; D perhaps matches TRBD2 (5 bases). The V and J ends lost 3 bases and 4 bases respectively, with 18 bases between them. Looked up from germline, CDR1 is SGHAT and CDR2 is FQNNGV. This CDR3 spans 16 amino acids. The CDR3 DNA follows: TGTGCCAGCAGCTTTGACTGGGCGGAGGACGGAGAGACCCAGTACTTC. It encodes CASSFDWAEDGETQYF. Together with reference TRBV11-2 and TRBJ2-5, the CDR3 gives the full variable domain: EAGVAQSPRYKIIEKRQSVAFWCNPISGHATLYWYQQILGQGPKLLIQFQNNGVVDDSQLPKDRFSAERLKGVDSTLKIQPAKLEDSAVYLCASSFDWAEDGETQYFGPGTRLLVL.

In its sample, this clonotype was seen many times. V usage is TRBV6-2 or TRBV6-3 and J usage is TRBJ1-4, with D possibly being TRBD1 (5 bases). CDR3 size: 15 residues. Trimming took off 5 bases at V and 0 bases at J, with 10 bases between the two ends. Germline values: CDR1 MNHEY, CDR2 SVGEGT. The CDR3 sequence: CASSAWGATNEKLFF. The CDR3 DNA is TGTGCCAGCAGTGCCTGGGGGGCAACTAATGAAAAACTGTTTTTT.

At least ten counts were recorded for this clonotype. This rearrangement joins TRBV28 to TRBJ2-2; 9 bases are a match to TRBD1. The germline V gene has CDR1 MDHEN and CDR2 SYDVKM. The CDR3 covers 15 residues. Unmatched junction bases numbered 5, after V lost 6 bases and J lost 3 bases. As DNA, the CDR3 is TGTGCCAGCAGGAGGACAGGGGCCCACACCGGGGAGCTGTTTTTT. Protein: CASRRTGAHTGELFF.

This sequence joins TRBV27 and TRBJ1-5, with 7 bases identical to TRBD1. The germline CDR1 and CDR2 sequences are MNHEY and SMNVEV (reference sequence). V lost 7 bases to trimming and J lost 0 bases; unmatched junction nucleotides: 3. The CDR3 totals 14 residues. The CDR3 region has the DNA TGTGCCAGCACCTACAGGGGTAGCAATCAGCCCCAGCATTTT. Amino acids: CASTYRGSNQPQHF.

This clonotype was observed a few times. The chain has TRBV9 and TRBJ1-1; D is possibly TRBD1 (5 bases). Trimming cost V 0 bases and J 6 bases, with 12 bases left between them. CDR3 length equals 14 residues. Germline lookup yields CDR1 SGDLS and CDR2 YYNGEE. The chain's CDR3 is CASSVDWGGAEAFF. The CDR3 DNA reads TGTGCCAGCAGCGTAGATTGGGGGGGGGCTGAAGCTTTCTTT.

The rearrangement links TRBV2 to TRBJ2-3, with a weak D call TRBD2 (6 bases). In germline, CDR1 is SNHLY, CDR2 FYNNEI. V was cut by 6 bases and J by 1 base, with 11 bases left in between. The CDR3 consists of 14 residues. Here the CDR3 DNA reads TGTGCCAGCAGCTCGGGAGAGGGCACAGATACGCAGTATTTT. Its protein product is CASSSGEGTDTQYF.

This chain joins TRBV2 and TRBJ2-3; 13 bases align to TRBD2. Trimming cost V 6 bases and J 7 bases; bases outside gene matches: 4. Germline lookup yields CDR1 SNHLY and CDR2 FYNNEI. CDR3 length: 14 residues. The CDR3 loop is CASSPGLAGNTQYF. CDR3 sequence (DNA): TGTGCCAGCAGCCCGGGACTAGCGGGAAATACGCAGTATTTT.

This chain links TRBV6-1 with TRBJ1-5; D not resolved. V was cut by 6 bases and J by 0 bases, with 15 bases left in between. The CDR3 sequence is 16 residues long. Germline loops: CDR1 MNHNS, CDR2 SASEGT. The CDR3 coding sequence is TGTGCCAGCAGGAACCGAGACATTTATAGCAATCAGCCCCAGCATTTT. Translated, it gives CASRNRDIYSNQPQHF.

The gene calls are TRBV11-2 and TRBJ2-1, with D perhaps TRBD1 (5 bases). CDR1 is SGHAT and CDR2 is FQNNGV in the germline V gene. This CDR3 is 14 amino acids long. The germline V and J ends were trimmed by 5 bases and 7 bases, with 15 bases remaining between them. The CDR3 DNA sequence: TGTGCCAGCAGCGAGAGCCCAGGGCCGAATGAGCAGTTCTTC. Translation: CASSESPGPNEQFF.

This chain uses TRBV6-1 with TRBJ1-2, with D maybe TRBD1 (5 bases). Trimming left V 6 bases short and J 4 bases short, with 21 bases between. Germline V gene lookup returns CDR1 MNHNS and CDR2 SASEGT. This CDR3 is built from 16 residues. The CDR3 DNA reads as TGTGCCAGCAGCCCCCTAAGAGGGGCGCGAGGCTATGGCTACACCTTC. Translated: CASSPLRGARGYGYTF.

In this sample, this clonotype turned up a few times. The rearrangement uses TRBV20-1 and TRBJ2-2, with 9 positions matching TRBD1. Unmatched junction bases numbered 10, after V lost 0 bases and J lost 2 bases. From germline, CDR1 is DFQATT and CDR2 SNEGSKA (reference sequence). This CDR3 region has 18 residues. CDR3 sequence (DNA): TGCAGTGCTAGAGATGAGACAGGGGGACTCAGTAACACCGGGGAGCTGTTTTTT. It translates to CSARDETGGLSNTGELFF.

This clonotype was observed many times. V is TRBV27 and J is TRBJ1-2; 10 bases are a match to TRBD1. Germline trimming cut 5 bases from V and 4 bases from J; bases unmatched to any gene: 7. The CDR3 consists of 15 residues. Germline V gene sequence: CDR1 MNHEY, CDR2 SMNVEV (reference sequence). CDR3 loop: CASSLQGQGVYGYTF. Here the CDR3 DNA reads TGTGCCAGCAGTCTTCAAGGACAGGGGGTCTATGGCTACACCTTC.

At least ten counts were recorded for this clonotype. The germline gene is not matched at one end of the junction; a read error may be the cause. The chain has TRBV27 and TRBJ1-4; D perhaps matches TRBD1 (5 bases). The germline CDR1 and CDR2 sequences are MNHEY and SMNVEV (reference sequence). This CDR3 has 19 amino acids. The CDR3 loop is CASSLSIRGPELPKEKLFF. The DNA for the CDR3 is TGTGCCAGCAGTTTATCGATCCGGGGACCCGAGTTGCCTAAGGAAAAACTGTTTTTT.

Only a few counts were recorded for this clonotype. The rearrangement links TRBV20-1 to TRBJ1-5; 10 nucleotides line up with TRBD1. CDR3 length: 13 amino acids. Germline V CDR1 and CDR2: DFQATT, SNEGSKA (reference sequence). Unmatched junction bases numbered 6, after V lost 6 bases and J lost 7 bases. CDR3 region: CSALDRGDQPQHF. The CDR3 DNA reads TGCAGTGCACTGGACAGGGGGGACCAGCCCCAGCATTTT.

This rearrangement joins TRBV5-1 to TRBJ1-6; a possible D gene is TRBD1 (5 bases). Germline V gene lookup returns CDR1 SGHRS and CDR2 YFSETQ. The CDR3 spans 15 residues. V was pared by 0 bases and J by 9 bases, with 13 bases between. The CDR3 region has the DNA TGCGCCAGCAGCTTGGATCAGGGTGGTATTTCACCCCTCCACTTT. Translating it yields CASSLDQGGISPLHF.

This chain links TRBV6-1 with TRBJ2-4, with D tentatively TRBD2 (5 bases). Trimming pared 10 bases from V and 4 bases from J, leaving 17 bases between. This CDR3 is built from 14 residues. CDR1 and CDR2 from the germline V gene are MNHNS and SASEGT. In nucleotides, the CDR3 is TGTGCCACCAGCCCAAGCGGATCGAAAAACATTCAGTACTTC. Protein sequence: CATSPSGSKNIQYF.

This sequence joins TRBV18 and TRBJ1-6, with a tentative D call TRBD1 (5 bases). V lost 6 bases to trimming and J lost 8 bases, with 11 bases between them. CDR1 is KGHSH and CDR2 is LQKENI in the germline V gene. This CDR3 has 13 amino acids. The CDR3 sequence: CASSPGGDSPLHF. The CDR3 nucleotides read TGTGCCAGCTCGCCCGGGGGTGATTCACCCCTCCACTTT.

This clonotype showed up many times. The gene calls are TRBV6-2 or TRBV6-3 and TRBJ2-7; D call uncertain. V lost 5 bases and J 9 bases, leaving 14 bases between the germline ends. CDR3 length: 12 amino acids. Per the germline V gene, CDR1 is MNHEY and CDR2 is SVGEGT. CDR3 protein: CASSPDRRTQYF. The CDR3, as DNA: TGTGCCAGCAGTCCGGATCGACGGACGCAGTACTTC.

The chain joins TRBV28 to TRBJ2-1, with D perhaps matching TRBD2 (6 bases). V lost 10 bases and J lost 10, with 29 bases in between. The CDR3 length is 16 residues. The germline gives CDR1 MDHEN, CDR2 SYDVKM. CDR3 region: CATHPVGRALGGEQFF. The CDR3 region has the DNA TGTGCCACCCACCCCGTGGGAAGGGCCCTCGGGGGAGAGCAGTTCTTC.

Many counts were recorded for this clonotype. V is TRBV7-9 and J is TRBJ2-2; 7 nucleotides align to TRBD1. With 6 bases clipped from V and 2 bases from J, the junction kept 6 bases outside the gene matches. The CDR3 extends over 15 amino acids. From germline, CDR1 is SEHNR and CDR2 FQNEAQ (reference sequence). In DNA form, the CDR3 reads TGTGCCAGCAGACCCGGGACAGCAAACACCGGGGAGCTGTTTTTT. Translating it yields CASRPGTANTGELFF.

V usage is TRBV13 and J usage is TRBJ2-5; unclear D gene. Germline CDR1 PRHDT, CDR2 FYEKMQ (reference sequence). This CDR3 comprises 13 residues. V gave up 1 base and J gave up 5 bases, with 8 bases separating them. CDR3 DNA sequence: TGTGCCAGCAGCTTAGCATATTCGGAGACCCAGTACTTC. As protein: CASSLAYSETQYF. The variable domain in full, with the rest retrieved from reference TRBV13 and TRBJ2-5, is AAGVIQSPRHLIKEKRETATLKCYPIPRHDTVYWYQQGPGQDPQFLISFYEKMQSDKGSIPDRFSAQQFSDYHSELNMSSLELGDSALYFCASSLAYSETQYFGPGTRLLVL.

This clonotype has only a few counts. This chain uses TRBV28 with TRBJ1-2, with no clear D. V was pared by 6 bases and J by 8 bases, with 16 bases between. The CDR3 has 13 amino acids. The germline gives CDR1 MDHEN, CDR2 SYDVKM. CDR3 nucleotide sequence: TGTGCCAGCAGGTACCGGGAAGCGCGGGGCTACACCTTC. Amino acids: CASRYREARGYTF.

This clonotype turned up a few times. The rearrangement links TRBV19 to TRBJ1-1, with TRBD1 matching over 9 bases. Per germline, CDR1 LNHDA and CDR2 SQIVND (reference sequence). The CDR3 loop spans 16 amino acids. V was clipped by 3 bases and J by 0 bases; unmatched bases: 5. The DNA of the CDR3 is TGTGCCAGTAGTATCCGGACAGGGGCCATGAACACTGAAGCTTTCTTT. This gives the protein CASSIRTGAMNTEAFF.

This clonotype was seen many times. V and J are TRBV11-2 and TRBJ2-5; 10 nucleotides agree with TRBD1. This CDR3 region has 15 residues. The J segment lost 4 bases and the V segment lost 5 bases, leaving 7 bases of the junction unmatched. The V gene's germline CDR1 is SGHAT and CDR2 FQNNGV. The CDR3 region is CASSVGTGVPETQYF. CDR3 coding DNA: TGTGCCAGCAGCGTCGGGACAGGGGTTCCAGAGACCCAGTACTTC.

The J gene is TRBJ1-5, the V gene TRBV6-1; 7 bases are shared with TRBD1. From germline, CDR1 is MNHNS and CDR2 SASEGT. J was trimmed by 5 bases and V by 6 bases; bases with no gene match: 13. This CDR3 has 16 amino acids. The CDR3 loop reads CASSPTTGAGDQPQHF. In DNA, the CDR3 is TGTGCCAGCAGCCCCACCACAGGGGCCGGAGATCAGCCCCAGCATTTT.

This chain links TRBV5-1 with TRBJ1-1, with no clear D. Germline lookup yields CDR1 SGHRS and CDR2 YFSETQ. V lost 0 bases, J lost 4 bases, and 13 bases lay in between. The CDR3 sequence is 15 residues long. The CDR3 DNA reads as TGCGCCAGCAGCTTGGCGGGAACGGAGGGCACTGAAGCTTTCTTT. The encoded protein is CASSLAGTEGTEAFF.

The sample holds many counts of this clonotype. The chain links TRBV6-2 or TRBV6-3 to TRBJ1-4; 11 nucleotides agree with TRBD1. Germline V gene lookup returns CDR1 MNHEY and CDR2 SVGEGT. V shed 7 bases and J 7 bases; nucleotides not matched to a gene: 8. The length of the CDR3 is 15 residues. The CDR3 loop reads CASTGDRGYGEKLFF. In DNA form, the CDR3 reads TGTGCCAGCACCGGGGACAGGGGGTATGGTGAAAAACTGTTTTTT.

This clonotype was seen ten or more times. This rearrangement joins TRBV6-6 to TRBJ2-7; 8 bases are shared with TRBD2. Germline CDR1 and CDR2: MNHNY and SVGAGI (reference sequence). V shed 0 bases, J shed 3 bases, and the junction held 4 bases outside the gene matches. This CDR3 contains 15 residues. CDR3 bases: TGTGCCAGCAGTTACTCGCCCGGGAGGGTCTACGAGCAGTACTTC. This sequence encodes CASSYSPGRVYEQYF.

V usage is TRBV12-3 or TRBV12-4 and J usage is TRBJ1-3; D unresolved. The CDR3 runs to 16 residues. Trimming left V 6 bases short and J 0 bases short, with 15 bases between. CDR3 DNA sequence: TGTGCCAGCAGACCGGCCGGGCCCCTCTCTGGAAACACCATATATTTT. Encoded protein: CASRPAGPLSGNTIYF.

The chain combines TRBV11-1 with TRBJ2-1, with TRBD2 matching over 11 bases. Unmatched junction bases numbered 4, after V lost 5 bases and J lost 4 bases. CDR3 length: 15 amino acids. Germline CDR1 and CDR2: SGHAT and FQDESV (reference sequence). The chain's CDR3 is CASSPGLADYNEQFF. The CDR3 DNA sequence: TGTGCCAGCAGCCCGGGACTAGCGGATTACAATGAGCAGTTCTTC.